The 10 T cell receptor beta chains in this list originate from one sample, sequenced in a study of vaccination and CD4 T cells after COVID-19. Their antigens remain unidentified. Treatment in this sample: roughly 11-day PBMC culture with coronavirus spike peptide pools or control peptides (ViraFEST assay). Researchers used the Oncomine TCR Beta short-read assay to sequence DNA from cultured CD4+ T cells. TCRdb re-called the PCR reads through MiXCR, storing one row per CDR3 protein. The data hold over 15,000 distinct CDR3 sequences, with approximately 70% observed a single time. Sequencing used CD4+ T cells from blood, cultured in vitro. These receptors were taken from a human donor who had recovered from COVID-19.

On this clonotype: A junction boundary mismatches the germline segment, possibly from a read error. The rearrangement uses TRBV7-7 and TRBJ2-5; 8 bases align to TRBD2. The CDR3 contains 12 residues. The germline CDR1 and CDR2 sequences are SSHAT and FNYEAQ (reference sequence). The CDR3 nucleotides are TGTGCTAGCAGCACTAGCGGAGAGACCCAGTACTTC. This sequence encodes CASSTSGETQYF. The full variable domain, completed using reference TRBV7-7 and TRBJ2-5, is GAGVSQSPRYKVTKRGQDVTLRCDPISSHATLYWYQQALGQGPEFLTYFNYEAQPDKSGLPSDRFSAERPEGSISTLTIQRTEQRDSAMYRCASSTSGETQYFGPGTRLLVL.

The V gene is TRBV7-3, the J gene TRBJ2-1, with 9 nucleotides matching TRBD1. With 5 bases clipped from V and 8 bases from J, the junction kept 10 bases outside the gene matches. The CDR3 contains 15 residues. The germline V gene has CDR1 SGHTA and CDR2 FQGTGA. Here the CDR3 reads CASSLQGATFDEQFF. The CDR3 DNA sequence: TGTGCCAGCAGCCTACAGGGGGCGACGTTCGATGAGCAGTTCTTC.

The rearrangement links TRBV11-2 to TRBJ2-3; TRBD1 matches at 7 bases. Germline V CDR1 and CDR2: SGHAT, FQNNGV. V lost 5 bases, J lost 5 bases, and 4 bases stayed unmatched. The length of the CDR3 is 13 residues. CDR3 protein: CASSRNRGDTQYF. The CDR3 nucleotides are TGTGCCAGCAGCCGGAACAGGGGAGATACGCAGTATTTT.

This clonotype came up a few times. This sequence joins TRBV15 and TRBJ1-5; D remains unclear. This CDR3 has 17 amino acids. Germline-derived CDR1 and CDR2 are LNHNV and YYDKDF (reference sequence). With 0 bases removed from V and 0 bases from J, the gap between germline ends came to 12 bases. For the CDR3, the DNA is TGTGCCACCAGCAGAGAGGGCTGGGGTTATAGCAATCAGCCCCAGCATTTT. Translation gives CATSREGWGYSNQPQHF.

By its share, this clonotype is medium-sized. This rearrangement joins TRBV20-1 to TRBJ2-7; 7 bases match TRBD2. CDR1 DFQATT and CDR2 SNEGSKA come from the germline V gene (reference sequence). V shed 6 bases, J shed 0 bases, and the junction held 2 bases outside the gene matches. This CDR3 comprises 12 residues. CDR3 bases: TGCAGTGCCGGGACTACCTCCTACGAGCAGTACTTC. Translated: CSAGTTSYEQYF.

The V and J genes are TRBV10-3 and TRBJ2-5; D tentatively reads TRBD1 or TRBD2 (6 bases each). The CDR3 is 14 amino acids. V gave up 2 bases and J gave up 5 bases, with 12 bases separating them. Per the germline V gene, CDR1 is ENHRY and CDR2 is SYGVKD. DNA of the CDR3: TGTGCCATCAGTGAGAGGGGGGTTGAGGAGACCCAGTACTTC. Protein: CAISERGVEETQYF.

The J gene is TRBJ1-5, the V gene TRBV6-2 or TRBV6-3, with a weak D call TRBD1 (6 bases). Germline V gives CDR1 MNHEY, CDR2 SVGEGT. V lost 2 bases and J 10 bases, leaving 21 bases between the germline ends. This CDR3 spans 16 amino acids. In DNA, the CDR3 is TGTGCCAGCAGTTACGGACCAGGGGCTCGGGGTAGTCCCCAGCATTTT. Protein: CASSYGPGARGSPQHF.

The chain joins TRBV20-1 to TRBJ2-4; 13 bases are a match to TRBD2. The CDR3 length is 15 residues. The junction had 13 bases not matched to a gene; V was cut back by 5 bases and J by 12 bases. Germline V gives CDR1 DFQATT, CDR2 SNEGSKA (reference sequence). The CDR3 nucleotides are TGCAGTGCTTACGGACTAGCGGGAGTTGGGACATATCAGTACTTC. Translation: CSAYGLAGVGTYQYF.

The chain has TRBV27 and TRBJ1-2; TRBD1 aligns across 8 bases. The CDR3 sequence is 15 residues long. V trimming: 5 bases; J trimming: 8 bases; junction bases outside the gene matches: 13. The germline V gene has CDR1 MNHEY and CDR2 SMNVEV (reference sequence). The CDR3 loop is CASSLRSGQGWGYTF. The CDR3 coding sequence is TGTGCCAGCAGTCTCCGGTCCGGACAGGGTTGGGGCTACACCTTC.

CDR3 amino acids: CASSPGTAYSNQPQHF. CDR3 DNA sequence: TGTGCCAGCAGCCCAGGGACCGCCTATAGCAATCAGCCCCAGCATTTT. The rearrangement uses TRBV7-8 and TRBJ1-5, with D perhaps matching TRBD1 (5 bases). V shed 5 bases and J shed 0 bases, with 14 bases lying between them. The germline V gene encodes CDR1 SGHVS and CDR2 FQNEAQ. This CDR3 has 16 residues.